Reported below is one TCR beta chain. Clones were sequenced by immunoSEQ multiplex PCR, and TCRdb holds only the in-frame ones, with some missing. The sample has 200,000 or so clones; approximately 88% are singletons. V was trimmed by 0 bases and J by 4 bases, leaving 10 bases between them. CDR1 MDHEN and CDR2 SYDVKM come from the germline V gene. The CDR3 spans 15 residues. These data belong to a study of blood T cell repertoires in COVID-19. Study summary: In each case, the material was cDNA or gDNA derived from T cells, B-cell-depleted T cells, or PBMCs.

The rearrangement links TRBV28 to TRBJ1-5; a weak D match, TRBD1 (5 bases). The sequence was collected from a woman aged 18-29 years who had recovered from COVID-19. The sample consisted of PBMCs or T cells enriched from blood (not recorded which). The CDR3 here is CASSLWGQENQPQHF. The DNA of the CDR3 is TGTGCCAGCAGTTTATGGGGGCAGGAAAATCAGCCCCAGCATTTT. The variable domain in full, with the rest retrieved from reference TRBV28 and TRBJ1-5, is DVKVTQSSRYLVKRTGEKVFLECVQDMDHENMFWYRQDPGLGLRLIYFSYDVKMKEKGDIPEGYSVSREKKERFSLILESASTNQTSMYLCASSLWGQENQPQHFGDGTRLSIL.